This TCR beta chain was captured by sequencing in a study of neoadjuvant anti-PD-1 for oral cavity cancer. Study-wide background: Before surgery, most patients got three to four biweekly 3 mg/kg nivolumab doses.

Data came from immunoSEQ multiplex PCR; TCRdb stores just in-frame clones and leaves some out. The profile covers 12,000 to 15,000 clones, with around 62% appearing a single time and 2.9% taken by the ten largest. Germline V gene lookup returns CDR1 PRHDT and CDR2 FYEKMQ (reference sequence). V gave up 7 bases and J gave up 2 bases, with 20 bases separating them. There are 16 residues in the CDR3. The receptor's source is a person aged 40 to 85 with oral cavity squamous cell carcinoma. The chain employs TRBV13 and TRBJ1-1; tentative D call: TRBD1 (5 bases). The sequencing used PBMCs, collected before nivolumab (anti-PD-1) treatment. The CDR3 region is CASTTRGGRENTEAFF. CDR3 DNA sequence: TGTGCCAGCACTACGCGGGGGGGTAGAGAAAACACTGAAGCTTTCTTT.